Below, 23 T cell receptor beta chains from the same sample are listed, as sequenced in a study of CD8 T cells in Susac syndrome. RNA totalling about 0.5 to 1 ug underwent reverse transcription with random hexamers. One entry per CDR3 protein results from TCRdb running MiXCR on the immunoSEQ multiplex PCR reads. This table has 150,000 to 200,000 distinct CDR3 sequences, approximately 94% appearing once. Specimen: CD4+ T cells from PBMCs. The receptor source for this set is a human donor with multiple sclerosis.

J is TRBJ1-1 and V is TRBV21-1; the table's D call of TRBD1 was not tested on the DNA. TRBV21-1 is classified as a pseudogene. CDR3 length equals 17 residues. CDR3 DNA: TGTGCCAGCAGCAAAGGACCTTTACAGGGCATGAACACTGAAGCTTTCTTT. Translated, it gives CASSKGPLQGMNTEAFF.

The CDR3 reads CASSVGSPGFDEQYF. Written as DNA, the CDR3 is TGCGCCAGCAGCGTCGGATCCCCAGGGTTTGACGAGCAGTACTTC. The J gene is TRBJ2-7, the V gene TRBV5-1; TRBD1 might be the D (5 bases). Trimming took off 4 bases at V and 5 bases at J, with 19 bases between the two ends. Germline V gives CDR1 SGHRS, CDR2 YFSETQ. This CDR3 is built from 15 residues.

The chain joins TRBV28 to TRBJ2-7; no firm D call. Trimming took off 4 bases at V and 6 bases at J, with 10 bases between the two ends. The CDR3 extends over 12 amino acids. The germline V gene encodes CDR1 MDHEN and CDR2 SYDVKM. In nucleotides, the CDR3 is TGTGCCAGCAGTTCGCCCGGGCTCGAGCAGTACTTC. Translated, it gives CASSSPGLEQYF.

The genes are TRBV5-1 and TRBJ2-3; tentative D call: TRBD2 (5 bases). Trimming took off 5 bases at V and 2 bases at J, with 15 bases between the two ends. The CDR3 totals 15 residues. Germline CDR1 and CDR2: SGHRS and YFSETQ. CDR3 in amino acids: CASRSTPAATDTQYF. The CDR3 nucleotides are TGCGCCAGCAGATCGACCCCAGCGGCCACAGATACGCAGTATTTT.

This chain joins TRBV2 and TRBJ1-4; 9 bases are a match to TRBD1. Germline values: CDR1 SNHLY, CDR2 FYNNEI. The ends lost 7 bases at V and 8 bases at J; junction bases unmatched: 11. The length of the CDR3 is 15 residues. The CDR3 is CASTPITGGREKLFF. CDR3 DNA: TGTGCCAGCACCCCAATAACAGGGGGCAGGGAAAAACTGTTTTTT.

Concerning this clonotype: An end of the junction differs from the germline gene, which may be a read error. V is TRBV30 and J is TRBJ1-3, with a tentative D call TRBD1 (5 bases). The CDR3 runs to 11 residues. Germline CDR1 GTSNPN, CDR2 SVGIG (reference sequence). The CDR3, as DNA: TGTGCCGAGGGGCTTGGATACACCATATATTTT. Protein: CAEGLGYTIYF.

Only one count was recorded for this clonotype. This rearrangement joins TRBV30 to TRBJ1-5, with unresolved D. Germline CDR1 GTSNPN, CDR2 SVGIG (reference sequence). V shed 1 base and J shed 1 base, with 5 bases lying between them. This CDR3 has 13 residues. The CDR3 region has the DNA TGTGCCTGGAGTGATCACAGCAATCAGCCCCAGCATTTT. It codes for CAWSDHSNQPQHF.

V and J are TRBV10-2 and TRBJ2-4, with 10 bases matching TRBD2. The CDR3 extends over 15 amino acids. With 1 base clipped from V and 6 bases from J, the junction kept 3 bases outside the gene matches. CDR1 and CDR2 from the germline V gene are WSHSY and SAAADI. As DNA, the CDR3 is TGCGCCAGCAGTGAGTGGGGGACTAGCGTAAACATTCAGTACTTC. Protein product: CASSEWGTSVNIQYF.

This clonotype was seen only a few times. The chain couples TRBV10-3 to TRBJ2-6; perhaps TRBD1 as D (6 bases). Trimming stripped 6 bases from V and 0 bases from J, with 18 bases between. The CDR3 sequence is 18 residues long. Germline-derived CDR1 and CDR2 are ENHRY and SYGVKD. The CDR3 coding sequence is TGTGCCATCAGACCGAACAGGGCCCTCCACTCTGGGGCCAACGTCCTGACTTTC. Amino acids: CAIRPNRALHSGANVLTF.

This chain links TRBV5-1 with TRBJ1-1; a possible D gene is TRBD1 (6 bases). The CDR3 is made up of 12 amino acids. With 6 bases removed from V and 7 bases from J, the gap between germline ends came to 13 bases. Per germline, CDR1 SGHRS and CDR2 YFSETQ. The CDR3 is CASKGGEIEAFF. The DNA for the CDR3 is TGCGCCAGCAAGGGGGGTGAAATTGAAGCTTTCTTT.

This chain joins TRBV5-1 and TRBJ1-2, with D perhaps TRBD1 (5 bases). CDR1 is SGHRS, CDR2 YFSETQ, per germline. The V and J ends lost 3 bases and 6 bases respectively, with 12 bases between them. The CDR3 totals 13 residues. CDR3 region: CASSWDPDDGYTF. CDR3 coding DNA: TGCGCCAGCAGCTGGGACCCGGACGATGGCTACACCTTC. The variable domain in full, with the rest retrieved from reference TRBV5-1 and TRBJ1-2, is KAGVTQTPRYLIKTRGQQVTLSCSPISGHRSVSWYQQTPGQGLQFLFEYFSETQRNKGNFPGRFSGRQFSNSRSEMNVSTLELGDSALYLCASSWDPDDGYTFGSGTRLTVV.

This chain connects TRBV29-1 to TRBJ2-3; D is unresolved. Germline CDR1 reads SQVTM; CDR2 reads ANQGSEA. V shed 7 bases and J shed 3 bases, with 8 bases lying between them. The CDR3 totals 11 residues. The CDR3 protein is CSAVRTDTQYF. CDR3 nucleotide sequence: TGCAGCGCAGTAAGGACAGATACGCAGTATTTT.

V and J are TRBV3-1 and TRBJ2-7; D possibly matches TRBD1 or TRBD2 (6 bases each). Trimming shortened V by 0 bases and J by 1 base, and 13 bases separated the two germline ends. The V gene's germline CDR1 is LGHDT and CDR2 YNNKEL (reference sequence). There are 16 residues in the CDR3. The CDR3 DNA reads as TGTGCCAGCAGCCAAGATTACTGGGGGGCTTCCTACGAGCAGTACTTC. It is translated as CASSQDYWGASYEQYF.

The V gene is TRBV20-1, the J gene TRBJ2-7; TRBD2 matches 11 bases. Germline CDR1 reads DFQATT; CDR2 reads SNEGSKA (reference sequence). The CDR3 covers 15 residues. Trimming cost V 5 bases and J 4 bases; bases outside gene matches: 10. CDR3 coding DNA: TGCAGTGCTTCCGGACTAGCGGGTAGGACATACGAGCAGTACTTC. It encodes CSASGLAGRTYEQYF.

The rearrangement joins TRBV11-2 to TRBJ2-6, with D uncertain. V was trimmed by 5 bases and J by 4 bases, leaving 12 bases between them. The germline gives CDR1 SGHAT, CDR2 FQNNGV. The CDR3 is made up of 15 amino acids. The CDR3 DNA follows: TGTGCCAGCAGCGGCCGCAATAGCGGGGCCAACGTCCTGACTTTC. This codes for CASSGRNSGANVLTF.

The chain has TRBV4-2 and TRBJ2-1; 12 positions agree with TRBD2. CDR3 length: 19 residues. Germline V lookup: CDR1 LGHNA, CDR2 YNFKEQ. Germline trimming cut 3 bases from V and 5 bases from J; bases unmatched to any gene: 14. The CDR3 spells CASSHGSRASGRANNEQFF. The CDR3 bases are TGTGCCAGCAGCCATGGAAGCCGCGCTAGCGGGAGGGCCAACAATGAGCAGTTCTTC.

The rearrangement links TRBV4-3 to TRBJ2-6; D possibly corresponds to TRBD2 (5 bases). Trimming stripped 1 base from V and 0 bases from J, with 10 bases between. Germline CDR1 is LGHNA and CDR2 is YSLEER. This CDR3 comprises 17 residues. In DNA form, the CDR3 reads TGCGCCAGCAGCCAAGGCCCGACTAACTCTGGGGCCAACGTCCTGACTTTC. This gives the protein CASSQGPTNSGANVLTF.

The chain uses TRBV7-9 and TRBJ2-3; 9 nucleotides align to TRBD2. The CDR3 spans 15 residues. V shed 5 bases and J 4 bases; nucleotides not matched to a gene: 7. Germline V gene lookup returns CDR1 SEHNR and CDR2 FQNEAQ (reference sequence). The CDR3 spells CASSRGGDPADTQYF. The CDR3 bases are TGTGCCAGCAGCCGCGGGGGGGATCCGGCAGATACGCAGTATTTT.

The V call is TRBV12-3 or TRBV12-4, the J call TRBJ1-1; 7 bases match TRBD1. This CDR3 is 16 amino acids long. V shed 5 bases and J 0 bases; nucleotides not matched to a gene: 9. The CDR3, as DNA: TGTGCCAGCAGTCCCCTAGGGGGCTCGTTGAACACTGAAGCTTTCTTT. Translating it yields CASSPLGGSLNTEAFF.

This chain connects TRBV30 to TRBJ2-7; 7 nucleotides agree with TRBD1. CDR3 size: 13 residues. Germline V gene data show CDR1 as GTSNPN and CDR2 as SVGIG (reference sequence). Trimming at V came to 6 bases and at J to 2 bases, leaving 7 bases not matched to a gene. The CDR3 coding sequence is TGTGCCTGCGATAGACAGGGCCCCTACGAGCAGTACTTC. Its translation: CACDRQGPYEQYF. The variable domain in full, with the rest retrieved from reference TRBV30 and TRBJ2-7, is SQTIHQWPATLVQPVGSPLSLECTVEGTSNPNLYWYRQAAGRGLQLLFYSVGIGQISSEVPQNLSASRPQDRQFILSSKKLLLSDSGFYLCACDRQGPYEQYFGPGTRLTVT.

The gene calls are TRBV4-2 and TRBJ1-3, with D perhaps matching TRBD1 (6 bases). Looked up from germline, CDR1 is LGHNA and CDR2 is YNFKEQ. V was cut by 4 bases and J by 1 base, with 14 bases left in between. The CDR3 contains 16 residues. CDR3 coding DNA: TGTGCCAGCAGCCCCGGTGACAGGCTTTCTGGAAACACCATATATTTT. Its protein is CASSPGDRLSGNTIYF.

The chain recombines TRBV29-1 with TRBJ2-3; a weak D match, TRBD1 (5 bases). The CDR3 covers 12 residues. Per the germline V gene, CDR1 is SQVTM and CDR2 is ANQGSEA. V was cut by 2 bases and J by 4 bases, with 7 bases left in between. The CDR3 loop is CSVERGSDTQYF. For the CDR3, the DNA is TGCAGCGTTGAAAGGGGTTCAGATACGCAGTATTTT.

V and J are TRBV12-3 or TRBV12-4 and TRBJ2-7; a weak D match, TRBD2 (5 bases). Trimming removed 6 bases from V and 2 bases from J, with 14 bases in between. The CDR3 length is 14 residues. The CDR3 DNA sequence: TGTGCCAGCAGCACCAATGGACTTCCCTACGAGCAGTACTTC. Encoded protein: CASSTNGLPYEQYF.